The TCR beta chain under discussion was sequenced for a study of Ad26.COV2.S vaccination and SARS-CoV-2 variants. About the study: In the study, Ad26.COV2.S was injected intramuscularly once, or twice 56 days apart.

Profiled with immunoSEQ multiplex PCR; TCRdb holds only in-frame clones, not every one. Counted here are about 400,000 clones, roughly 90% occurring once; the ten biggest clones make up 1.5% to 2%. Germline V CDR1 and CDR2: SGHVS, FQNEAQ. V was shortened by 4 bases and J by 2 bases, with 14 bases between the two germline ends. This CDR3 is built from 15 residues. About this clone itself: Its antigen is as yet unknown.

Study observations and caveats: Substantial breadth was reported for post-vaccination spike-specific CD8+ and CD4+ T cells.

The treatment is: approximately 18 received Ad26.COV2.S at low or high dose, single or two shots; about 5 received placebo; per-sample allocation not given. The investigators took samples on day 63 after the first vaccine or placebo injection. The study used a vaccine consisting of an Ad26 vector that expressed Wuhan-strain SARS-CoV-2 spike. This clonotype was sampled from a person between 18 and 65 years old who received the Ad26.COV2.S COVID-19 vaccine or a placebo. The V gene is TRBV7-8, the J gene TRBJ2-5, with D unclear. The source material was peripheral blood, sampled in a trial of Ad26.COV2.S vaccine versus placebo. CDR3 DNA: TGTGCCAGCAGCTCCCCCAAGGACGGGCAAGAGACCCAGTACTTC. Translating it yields CASSSPKDGQETQYF.